The 31 T cell receptor beta chains in this list originate from one sample, sequenced in a study of hypomethylating agent response in myelodysplastic syndrome. Generated by immunoSEQ multiplex PCR, the TCRdb table keeps only in-frame clones and is missing some. This table has almost 7,500 clones, about 87% appearing once. Sequencing was performed on bone marrow, taken before or after starting hypomethylating agent treatment for myelodysplastic syndrome (not recorded which). Receptor source: a human donor with myelodysplastic syndrome.

The J gene is TRBJ1-1, the V gene TRBV7-2, with D possibly being TRBD1 (5 bases). Germline CDR1 is SGHTA and CDR2 is FQGNSA. The CDR3 has 15 amino acids. Trimming pared 5 bases from V and 4 bases from J, leaving 17 bases between. CDR3 DNA: TGTGCCAGCAGCCCGGTCCTTGGGGCGTTCACTGAAGCTTTCTTT. Translated: CASSPVLGAFTEAFF.

V gene TRBV30 combines with J gene TRBJ1-5; D not certain. The germline V gene encodes CDR1 GTSNPN and CDR2 SVGIG (reference sequence). V lost 2 bases and J 3 bases, leaving 11 bases between the germline ends. The CDR3 contains 14 residues. In nucleotides, the CDR3 is TGTGCCTGGAGTTTGCCGGGTGTCAATCAGCCCCAGCATTTT. Its translation: CAWSLPGVNQPQHF. Drawing the rest from reference TRBV30 and TRBJ1-5, the complete variable domain is SQTIHQWPATLVQPVGSPLSLECTVEGTSNPNLYWYRQAAGRGLQLLFYSVGIGQISSEVPQNLSASRPQDRQFILSSKKLLLSDSGFYLCAWSLPGVNQPQHFGDGTRLSIL.

This clone was picked up a small number of times. The chain has TRBV6-1 and TRBJ1-2; D is ambiguous. This CDR3 contains 13 residues. Germline V CDR1 and CDR2: MNHNS, SASEGT. Between the trimmed V and J ends, which lost 3 bases and 6 bases, there was a span of 11 bases. DNA of the CDR3: TGTGCCAGCAGTGAGGGATTGGGGAATGGCTACACCTTC. Protein: CASSEGLGNGYTF.

The V and J genes are TRBV30 and TRBJ1-2; D is possibly TRBD1 (6 bases). CDR3 length: 13 amino acids. CDR1 is GTSNPN and CDR2 is SVGIG in the germline V gene (reference sequence). V lost 3 bases and J lost 7, with 15 bases in between. In DNA, the CDR3 is TGTGCCTGGAGCGAAACAGGGTTTAGTGGCTACACCTTC. Its translation is CAWSETGFSGYTF.

The rearrangement links TRBV4-2 to TRBJ1-2; D remains unclear. The CDR3 spans 16 residues. Trimming stripped 1 base from V and 4 bases from J, with 16 bases between. The V gene's germline CDR1 is LGHNA and CDR2 YNFKEQ. The CDR3 nucleotides read TGTGCCAGCAGCCAAGGTTTTCAATCCGGGGTCTATGGCTACACCTTC. Residues: CASSQGFQSGVYGYTF.

This clone has just a few counts. The chain combines TRBV5-1 with TRBJ2-7; TRBD2 matches at 7 bases. Germline CDR1 SGHRS, CDR2 YFSETQ. The CDR3 is 13 amino acids. J lost 7 bases, V lost 3 bases, and 7 bases had no gene match. Here the CDR3 DNA reads TGCGCCAGCAGCTCCACCGGTAGCGGGGAGCAGTACGTC. Its protein is CASSSTGSGEQYV.

The chain couples TRBV29-1 to TRBJ1-2; no clear D. The germline gives CDR1 SQVTM, CDR2 ANQGSEA. Between the trimmed V and J ends, which lost 7 bases and 12 bases, there was a span of 18 bases. The CDR3 contains 11 residues. CDR3 loop: CSAGRSGEDTF. CDR3 DNA: TGCAGCGCCGGACGGAGCGGGGAGGACACCTTC.

The chain carries TRBV5-1 and TRBJ2-7; D possibly corresponds to TRBD2 (5 bases). Trimming left V 4 bases short and J 2 bases short, with 13 bases between. The CDR3 extends over 14 amino acids. The germline V gene encodes CDR1 SGHRS and CDR2 YFSETQ. CDR3 sequence: CASSNNRETYEQYF. DNA of the CDR3: TGCGCCAGCAGCAACAACCGGGAAACCTACGAGCAGTACTTC.

The chain couples TRBV6-5 to TRBJ2-1; 8 bases agree with TRBD1. The CDR3 has 14 residues. V was pared by 5 bases and J by 5 bases, with 5 bases of the junction left unmatched. The germline V gene encodes CDR1 MNHEY and CDR2 SVGAGI. CDR3 nucleotides: TGTGCCAGCAGTCGACAGGGGACCCACAATGAGCAGTTCTTC. Protein: CASSRQGTHNEQFF.

The chain couples TRBV5-1 to TRBJ2-3; D may be TRBD1 (5 bases). Germline assignment: CDR1 SGHRS and CDR2 YFSETQ. The CDR3 sequence is 16 residues long. V was shortened by 1 base and J by 2 bases, with 14 bases between the two germline ends. CDR3 sequence: CASSLIQAGSTDTQYF. DNA for the CDR3: TGCGCCAGCAGCTTGATACAGGCAGGGTCCACAGATACGCAGTATTTT.

The chain carries TRBV7-8 and TRBJ1-3; D is unclear. CDR1 SGHVS and CDR2 FQNEAQ come from the germline V gene. The CDR3 is made up of 19 amino acids. Trimming removed 0 bases at V and 8 bases at J, with 26 bases between. The CDR3, as DNA: TGTGCCAGCAGCTTAGCAATCAATCACGGCGAGGGCAAACCATACACCATATATTTT. It is translated as CASSLAINHGEGKPYTIYF.

This sequence joins TRBV29-1 and TRBJ2-2, with D maybe TRBD2 (6 bases). Germline-derived CDR1 and CDR2 are SQVTM and ANQGSEA. The CDR3 spans 14 residues. V was cut by 7 bases and J by 4 bases, with 16 bases left in between. DNA of the CDR3: TGCAGCGCCGGAGGGCGAGGAATCACCGGGGAGCTGTTTTTT. It is translated as CSAGGRGITGELFF.

This clone showed up just a few times. The V gene is TRBV2, the J gene TRBJ1-2, with TRBD1 identical over 9 bases. The ends lost 6 bases at V and 7 bases at J; junction bases unmatched: 12. This CDR3 spans 15 amino acids. Germline V gives CDR1 SNHLY, CDR2 FYNNEI. CDR3 nucleotides: TGTGCCAGCAGCCCCGGTGGGGGACAGGGAGGTGGCTACACCTTC. Translating it yields CASSPGGGQGGGYTF. Full variable domain (rest looked up from reference TRBV2 and TRBJ1-2): EPEVTQTPSHQVTQMGQEVILRCVPISNHLYFYWYRQILGQKVEFLVSFYNNEISEKSEIFDDQFSVERPDGSNFTLKIRSTKLEDSAMYFCASSPGGGQGGGYTFGSGTRLTVV.

The chain links TRBV18 to TRBJ2-5; tentatively, D is TRBD1 or TRBD2 (6 bases each). The CDR3 is 15 amino acids. The V end lost 0 bases, the J end lost 4 bases, and 12 bases lay between the germline ends. The germline gives CDR1 KGHSH, CDR2 LQKENI. CDR3 bases: TGTGCCAGCTCACCACCTACCGGGGGCGGAGAGACCCAGTACTTC. Translated, it gives CASSPPTGGGETQYF.

This chain joins TRBV6-5 and TRBJ1-3; no clear D gene. CDR3 size: 12 residues. Germline V gene lookup returns CDR1 MNHEY and CDR2 SVGAGI. Trimming pared 4 bases from V and 11 bases from J, leaving 12 bases between. DNA for the CDR3: TGTGCCAGCAGTTCGGCGGACCTGGCCATATATTTT. Translated, it gives CASSSADLAIYF.

The chain combines TRBV6-5 with TRBJ2-7; tentatively, D is TRBD1 (5 bases). V was pared by 5 bases and J by 5 bases, with 16 bases between. This CDR3 is 14 amino acids long. CDR1 MNHEY and CDR2 SVGAGI come from the germline V gene. The CDR3 bases are TGTGCCAGCAGTCCCTATCGACAGTCGGACGAGCAGTACTTC. It specifies CASSPYRQSDEQYF.

This chain joins TRBV7-9 and TRBJ2-5; a weak D match, TRBD1 (6 bases). The CDR3 has 14 residues. Trimming took 5 bases from V and 4 from J, leaving 14 bases between them. Germline CDR1 SEHNR, CDR2 FQNEAQ (reference sequence). The CDR3 protein is CASSPTVGGETQYF. The CDR3 DNA reads as TGTGCCAGCAGCCCCACAGTAGGGGGAGAGACCCAGTACTTC.

V gene TRBV6-5 combines with J gene TRBJ2-7; D is possibly TRBD2 (6 bases). CDR1 and CDR2 from the germline V gene are MNHEY and SVGAGI. This CDR3 comprises 15 residues. V gave up 2 bases and J gave up 2 bases, with 13 bases separating them. The CDR3 nucleotides are TGTGCCAGCAGTTACGGAATAGCGGACCCCTACGAGCAGTACTTC. This translates into CASSYGIADPYEQYF.

The sample holds a few counts of this clone. J is TRBJ1-1 and V is TRBV9; 8 bases are a match to TRBD1. The CDR3 is 15 residues long. With 7 bases clipped from V and 2 bases from J, the junction kept 10 bases outside the gene matches. The V gene's germline CDR1 is SGDLS and CDR2 YYNGEE. The CDR3 DNA reads as TGTGCCAGCTGTGCAGGACAGGGATCTAACACTGAAGCTTTCTTT. Translating it yields CASCAGQGSNTEAFF.

V and J are TRBV18 and TRBJ1-1; possible D gene TRBD1, 5 bases. The CDR3 spans 12 residues. V was pared by 3 bases and J by 5 bases, with 7 bases between. From germline, CDR1 is KGHSH and CDR2 LQKENI. In nucleotides, the CDR3 is TGTGCCAGCTCACCCGAGGGGACTGAAGCTTTCTTT. Amino acid sequence: CASSPEGTEAFF.

Of note for this clone: One end of the junction does not line up with germline, which may come from a read error. The chain couples TRBV9 to TRBJ1-1; D not certain. The CDR3 loop spans 13 amino acids. CDR1 SGDLS and CDR2 YYNGEE come from the germline V gene. In DNA, the CDR3 is TGTGCCAGCAGCGCAATCGGACTTTCGCCCGGATTGTTT. It specifies CASSAIGLSPGLF.

The chain joins TRBV5-1 to TRBJ2-7; 10 bases are shared with TRBD1. The CDR3 is 16 amino acids. V dropped 4 bases and J dropped 3; count of bases not matched to a gene: 10. Germline V gene data show CDR1 as SGHRS and CDR2 as YFSETQ. The CDR3 region has the DNA TGCGCCAGCAGCCCGACTGGGACAGGGGTGCGCTACGAGCAGTACGTC. Protein sequence: CASSPTGTGVRYEQYV.

The J gene is TRBJ2-2, the V gene TRBV2; TRBD1 is a possible D gene (6 bases). There are 15 residues in the CDR3. Trimming removed 8 bases from V and 5 bases from J, with 18 bases in between. The V gene's germline CDR1 is SNHLY and CDR2 FYNNEI. CDR3 loop: CASRKVRTATGELFF. Written as DNA, the CDR3 is TGTGCCAGCCGGAAAGTTAGGACAGCAACCGGGGAGCTGTTTTTT.

The J gene is TRBJ2-1, the V gene TRBV4-1; 7 bases are a match to TRBD2. The CDR3 has 17 residues. V was clipped by 0 bases and J by 9 bases; unmatched bases: 14. CDR1 and CDR2 (germline): MGHRA, YSYEKL. Here the CDR3 DNA reads TGCGCCAGCAGCCAAGATCAGGCGCGGGGGTTTACTAGTGAGCAGTTCTTC. It is translated as CASSQDQARGFTSEQFF.

The J gene is TRBJ1-3, the V gene TRBV7-2; possible D gene TRBD1, 5 bases. Between the trimmed V and J ends, which lost 3 bases and 4 bases, there was a span of 10 bases. Germline V lookup: CDR1 SGHTA, CDR2 FQGNSA. There are 14 residues in the CDR3. The CDR3 coding sequence is TGTGCCAGCAGCTTTAGGTGGGGCGGAAACACCATATATTTT. It encodes CASSFRWGGNTIYF. Drawing the rest from reference TRBV7-2 and TRBJ1-3, the complete variable domain is GAGVSQSPSNKVTEKGKDVELRCDPISGHTALYWYRQSLGQGLEFLIYFQGNSAPDKSGLPSDRFSAERTGGSVSTLTIQRTQQEDSAVYLCASSFRWGGNTIYFGEGSWLTVV.

The V call is TRBV10-3, the J call TRBJ1-3; D is unclear. V lost 3 bases, J lost 4 bases, and 1 base lay in between. Germline values: CDR1 ENHRY, CDR2 SYGVKD. The CDR3 spans 11 residues. The CDR3 loop reads CAISDGNTIYF. The CDR3 DNA reads as TGTGCCATCAGTGACGGAAACACCATATATTTT.

This chain links TRBV25-1 with TRBJ2-3, with TRBD2 matching 11 bases. This CDR3 comprises 16 residues. The V gene end was trimmed by 4 bases and the J gene end by 2 bases; junction bases not matched to a gene: 5. From germline, CDR1 is MGHDK and CDR2 SYGVNS. The CDR3 nucleotides are TGTGCCAGCAGTGTGACACTAGCGGGGGCCACAGATACGCAGTATTTT. It encodes CASSVTLAGATDTQYF.

The chain joins TRBV6-6 to TRBJ1-1; D uncertain. Germline loops: CDR1 MNHNY, CDR2 SVGAGI (reference sequence). The CDR3 length is 14 residues. Trimming shortened V by 5 bases and J by 0 bases, and 10 bases separated the two germline ends. The CDR3 region is CASSLKTLNTEAFF. DNA for the CDR3: TGTGCCAGCAGTCTGAAGACTTTGAACACTGAAGCTTTCTTT.

V gene TRBV10-2 combines with J gene TRBJ2-7; D possibly corresponds to TRBD1 (5 bases). V was shortened by 6 bases and J by 1 base, with 10 bases between the two germline ends. Germline V gives CDR1 WSHSY, CDR2 SAAADI. This CDR3 is built from 13 residues. The CDR3 DNA is TGCGCCAGCAGGGATGGGGCATCCTACGAGCAGTACTTC. Protein: CASRDGASYEQYF.

In its sample, this clone was seen once. V gene TRBV13 combines with J gene TRBJ2-7; 7 bases match TRBD2. After removal of 5 bases from V and 1 base from J, the junction contained 14 bases not matched to a gene. This CDR3 has 17 residues. Germline V lookup: CDR1 PRHDT, CDR2 FYEKMQ (reference sequence). CDR3 in DNA: TGTGCCAGCAGCCAAGGGCATACCGGGACTACTTCCTACGAGCAGTACTTC. It is translated as CASSQGHTGTTSYEQYF.

The chain employs TRBV4-3 and TRBJ2-3; D is uncertain. The CDR3 length is 15 residues. Trimming took off 0 bases at V and 8 bases at J, with 15 bases between the two ends. Germline values: CDR1 LGHNA, CDR2 YSLEER. CDR3 in amino acids: CASSQDITEPGTQYF. In nucleotides, the CDR3 is TGCGCCAGCAGCCAAGATATAACCGAACCAGGTACGCAGTATTTT.